This is a list of T cell receptor beta chains from one sample in a study of shared clonotypes between healthy human individuals. The repertoire was sequenced with immunoSEQ multiplex PCR; TCRdb's copy has only in-frame clones and lacks some. This sample has about 2,500,000 clones; roughly nine tenths occur once, and the top ten carry around 0.15%. Sequencing was done on a sample of naive CD4+ T cells sorted from blood. These receptor sequences come from a man aged 18 to 30 in good health. Each CDR3 is given with its conserved first and last residue. Each record gives: D gene, J gene, V gene, CDR3 protein, CDR3 DNA. The D gene is left open where the match is weak.

D gene: NA; J gene: TRBJ2-7; V gene: TRBV5-1; CDR3 protein: CASSLDRSYEQYF; CDR3 DNA: TGCGCCAGCAGCTTGGACCGGTCCTACGAGCAGTACTTC
D gene: NA; J gene: TRBJ2-1; V gene: TRBV5-1; CDR3 protein: CASSLAGRTDNEQFF; CDR3 DNA: TGCGCCAGCAGCTTGGCCGGCAGAACTGATAATGAGCAGTTCTTC
D gene: TRBD2; J gene: TRBJ2-1; V gene: TRBV18; CDR3 protein: CASSPPTSGRHNEQFF; CDR3 DNA: TGTGCCAGCTCACCCCCAACTAGCGGGCGTCACAATGAGCAGTTCTTC
D gene: TRBD2; J gene: TRBJ2-7; V gene: TRBV7-2; CDR3 protein: CASSFRLAGDEQYF; CDR3 DNA: TGTGCCAGCAGCTTCCGACTAGCGGGAGACGAGCAGTACTTC
D gene: NA; J gene: TRBJ2-7; V gene: TRBV6-5; CDR3 protein: CASRNGPNYEQYF; CDR3 DNA: TGTGCCAGCAGGAACGGACCAAACTACGAGCAGTACTTC
D gene: NA; J gene: TRBJ2-1; V gene: TRBV4-1; CDR3 protein: CASSPDSVPHNEQFF; CDR3 DNA: TGCGCCAGCAGTCCAGACAGCGTGCCCCACAATGAGCAGTTCTTC
D gene: TRBD1; J gene: TRBJ2-7; V gene: TRBV30; CDR3 protein: CAWSGTGTYEQYF; CDR3 DNA: TGTGCCTGGTCCGGGACAGGTACCTACGAGCAGTACTTC
D gene: NA; J gene: TRBJ1-4; V gene: TRBV28; CDR3 protein: CASSSAGPNEKLFF; CDR3 DNA: TGTGCCAGCAGTTCGGCGGGTCCGAATGAAAAACTGTTTTTT
D gene: TRBD2; J gene: TRBJ2-3; V gene: TRBV2; CDR3 protein: CASRSPSGGAADTQYF; CDR3 DNA: TGTGCCAGCAGGTCCCCTAGCGGGGGGGCCGCAGATACGCAGTATTTT
D gene: NA; J gene: TRBJ2-1; V gene: TRBV7-7; CDR3 protein: CASSSSFGGADNEQFF; CDR3 DNA: TGTGCTAGCAGCTCCTCCTTTGGCGGAGCTGACAATGAGCAGTTCTTC
D gene: NA; J gene: TRBJ2-3; V gene: TRBV30; CDR3 protein: CAWATSRQTQYF; CDR3 DNA: TGTGCCTGGGCCACTTCTAGGCAGACGCAGTATTTT
D gene: TRBD1; J gene: TRBJ2-1; V gene: TRBV2; CDR3 protein: CASSEGRGFEQFF; CDR3 DNA: TGTGCCAGCAGTGAAGGCAGGGGGTTTGAGCAGTTCTTC
D gene: NA; J gene: TRBJ2-5; V gene: TRBV6-1; CDR3 protein: CASSGARQETQYF; CDR3 DNA: TGTGCCAGCAGTGGAGCTAGGCAAGAGACCCAGTACTTC
D gene: NA; J gene: TRBJ1-1; V gene: TRBV6-4; CDR3 protein: CASSVAGGAEAFF; CDR3 DNA: TGTGCCAGCAGTGTGGCCGGTGGGGCTGAAGCTTTCTTT
D gene: NA; J gene: TRBJ1-1; V gene: TRBV19; CDR3 protein: CASSKRGIGEAFF; CDR3 DNA: TGTGCCAGTAGTAAGAGGGGGATCGGTGAAGCTTTCTTT
D gene: NA; J gene: TRBJ2-2; V gene: TRBV6-5; CDR3 protein: CASGIRAAYTGELFF; CDR3 DNA: TGTGCCAGCGGTATCCGGGCCGCTTACACCGGGGAGCTGTTTTTT
D gene: NA; J gene: TRBJ2-5; V gene: TRBV7-6; CDR3 protein: CASSLVSETQYF; CDR3 DNA: TGTGCCAGCAGCTTAGTTTCCGAGACCCAGTACTTC
D gene: NA; J gene: TRBJ1-1; V gene: TRBV10-3; CDR3 protein: CAISEAGVGTEAFF; CDR3 DNA: TGTGCCATCAGTGAAGCGGGAGTGGGAACTGAAGCTTTCTTT
D gene: NA; J gene: TRBJ1-6; V gene: TRBV27; CDR3 protein: CASSFRIAGGSYNSPLHF; CDR3 DNA: TGTGCCAGCAGTTTCAGGATCGCAGGAGGATCCTATAATTCACCCCTCCACTTT
D gene: NA; J gene: TRBJ1-6; V gene: TRBV30; CDR3 protein: CAFTDSWGYNSPLHF; CDR3 DNA: TGTGCCTTCACGGACAGTTGGGGCTATAATTCACCCCTCCACTTT
D gene: TRBD1; J gene: TRBJ2-7; V gene: TRBV6-5; CDR3 protein: CASTRGQGAYEQYF; CDR3 DNA: TGTGCCAGCACGAGGGGACAGGGGGCTTACGAGCAGTACTTC
D gene: NA; J gene: TRBJ1-2; V gene: TRBV28; CDR3 protein: CASRDSTSNYGYTF; CDR3 DNA: TGTGCCAGCAGAGACAGCACCTCTAACTATGGCTACACCTTC
D gene: TRBD1; J gene: TRBJ1-4; V gene: TRBV6-5; CDR3 protein: CASSYSGTGYEKLFF; CDR3 DNA: TGTGCCAGCAGTTACTCAGGGACAGGGTACGAAAAACTGTTTTTT
D gene: TRBD2; J gene: TRBJ2-1; V gene: TRBV11-2; CDR3 protein: CASSARLSGGIDEQFF; CDR3 DNA: TGTGCCAGCAGCGCACGACTTAGCGGGGGGATCGATGAGCAGTTCTTC
D gene: NA; J gene: TRBJ2-2; V gene: TRBV4-1; CDR3 protein: CASSQDGAGELFF; CDR3 DNA: TGCGCCAGCAGCCAAGATGGTGCCGGGGAGCTGTTTTTT
D gene: NA; J gene: TRBJ1-1; V gene: TRBV29-1; CDR3 protein: CSVGTLNTEAFF; CDR3 DNA: TGCAGCGTCGGGACGCTGAACACTGAAGCTTTCTTT